This is a list of T cell receptor beta chains from one sample in a study of Ad26.COV2.S vaccination and SARS-CoV-2 variants. Using immunoSEQ multiplex PCR, the repertoire was profiled, and TCRdb retains in-frame clones only, with some absent. The sample yields approximately 450,000 clones, around 90% seen once. This specimen was peripheral blood, taken in a trial of Ad26.COV2.S vaccine versus placebo. Receptor source: a person between 18 and 65 years old who received the Ad26.COV2.S COVID-19 vaccine or a placebo. Both conserved end residues are part of each CDR3. A D gene is named only where the DNA matches it firmly. Some rows have no size entry. The others give once, few or many, or a class for an expanded clone.

D,J,length,size,V,CDR3,DNA
.,TRBJ1-1,15,.,TRBV5-4,CASSLAAGENTEAFF,TGTGCCAGCAGCTTGGCGGCAGGGGAGAACACTGAAGCTTTCTTT
.,TRBJ2-5,12,.,TRBV30,CARGARSGTQYF,TGTGCCCGAGGGGCCCGTTCCGGGACCCAGTACTTC
TRBD2,TRBJ2-3,14,.,TRBV6-5,CASRVAGGTDTQYF,TGTGCCAGCAGAGTAGCGGGAGGCACAGATACGCAGTATTTT
.,TRBJ1-4,16,.,TRBV6-6,CASSYSNNRGNEKLFF,TGTGCCAGCAGTTACTCGAATAACCGTGGCAATGAAAAACTGTTTTTT
TRBD2,TRBJ2-7,15,.,TRBV12-5,CASGRTSGLSYEQYF,TGTGCTAGTGGTAGGACTAGCGGACTCTCCTACGAGCAGTACTTC
.,TRBJ1-1,15,.,TRBV6-5,CASSYGSEENTEAFF,TGTGCCAGCAGTTATGGGAGTGAGGAAAACACTGAAGCTTTCTTT
.,TRBJ2-3,14,.,TRBV24-1,CATSDPGRGDTQYF,TGTGCCACCAGTGACCCCGGCAGGGGAGATACGCAGTATTTT
.,TRBJ1-4,18,.,TRBV30,CAWSVPDFHTGPNEKLFF,TGTGCCTGGAGTGTACCGGACTTCCACACCGGGCCTAATGAAAAACTGTTTTTT
TRBD1,TRBJ2-5,15,.,TRBV7-7,CASSRQGSPQETQYF,TGTGCCAGCAGCCGACAGGGCTCCCCCCAAGAGACCCAGTACTTC
.,TRBJ2-6,18,.,TRBV5-1,CASSSLKWAASGANVLTF,TGCGCCAGCAGCTCCCTAAAATGGGCGGCATCTGGGGCCAACGTCCTGACTTTC
TRBD2,TRBJ2-5,16,.,TRBV9,CASSVSAGRVEETQYF,TGTGCCAGCAGCGTATCCGCCGGGAGGGTGGAAGAGACCCAGTACTTC
.,TRBJ1-3,15,.,TRBV9,CASSVVGGPGNTIYF,TGTGCCAGCAGCGTAGTGGGGGGGCCTGGAAACACCATATATTTT
TRBD1,TRBJ1-2,16,.,TRBV3-1/TRBV3-2,CASSLKGGQGVYGYTF,TGTGCCAGCAGCCTTAAGGGGGGACAGGGAGTCTATGGCTACACCTTC
.,TRBJ2-7,15,few,TRBV30,CAWSPPRTASYEQYF,TGTGCCTGGAGTCCGCCTCGGACAGCCTCCTACGAGCAGTACTTC
.,TRBJ1-1,14,.,TRBV5-1,CASSSTGPDTEAFF,TGCGCCAGCAGCTCAACAGGGCCGGACACTGAAGCTTTCTTT
.,TRBJ2-1,14,.,TRBV6-5,CASIRQNTYSEQFF,TGTGCCAGCATTCGGCAGAATACGTACAGTGAGCAGTTCTTC
TRBD2,TRBJ2-3,16,.,TRBV27,CASSSYSGINTDTQYF,TGTGCCAGCAGTTCCTATAGCGGGATAAACACAGATACGCAGTATTTT
TRBD1,TRBJ2-3,17,.,TRBV7-2,CASSPRPDRGLTDTQYF,TGTGCCAGCAGCCCCAGACCTGACAGGGGCCTCACAGATACGCAGTATTTT
.,TRBJ2-3,15,.,TRBV18,CASSPLRGYTDTQYF,TGTGCCAGCTCACCGCTCAGGGGCTACACAGATACGCAGTATTTT
TRBD2,TRBJ2-3,14,.,TRBV10-2,CASSPPGLADTQYF,TGCGCCAGCAGTCCTCCGGGACTAGCGGATACGCAGTATTTT
TRBD1,TRBJ2-1,12,once,TRBV29-1,CSGDRGLDEQFF,TGCAGCGGGGACAGGGGCCTTGATGAGCAGTTCTTC
.,TRBJ1-2,10,.,TRBV7-3,CASSLLGYTF,TGTGCCAGCAGCTTACTTGGTTACACCTTC
TRBD1,TRBJ2-1,13,.,TRBV12-3/TRBV12-4,CASRRDSLNEQFF,TGTGCCAGCAGGAGGGACAGCCTCAATGAGCAGTTCTTC
.,TRBJ2-6,16,.,TRBV14,CASSQERGPGANVLTF,TGTGCCAGCAGCCAAGAACGGGGGCCTGGGGCCAACGTCCTGACTTTC
TRBD2,TRBJ2-1,19,.,TRBV19,CASSARGTSTLTLGDEQFF,TGTGCCAGTAGTGCCCGTGGGACTAGCACCCTAACTCTGGGGGATGAGCAGTTCTTC
.,TRBJ2-2,13,.,TRBV5-6,CASSPVDAGELFF,TGTGCCAGCAGTCCCGTTGATGCCGGGGAGCTGTTTTTT
.,TRBJ2-1,14,.,TRBV30,CAWSVFGSYNEQFF,TGTGCCTGGAGTGTCTTCGGGAGCTACAATGAGCAGTTCTTC
.,TRBJ1-3,15,.,TRBV10-3,CAISATAASGNTIYF,TGTGCCATCAGCGCTACAGCGGCCTCTGGAAACACCATATATTTT